Given below is one T cell receptor beta chain in context. Its antigen is not known. Treatment defined: roughly ten-day PBMC culture with coronavirus spike peptide pools or control peptides (ViraFEST assay). These data come from a study of vaccination and CD4 T cells after COVID-19. Study-wide context: Cells received overlapping spike peptides from SARS-CoV-2, HCoV-NL63, HCoV-OC43 and HCoV-229E as stimulation. The study's findings and limits: Spike mono-reactivity was found in 304 of 307 vaccine-specific clones from convalescent patients.

Oncomine TCR Beta short-read sequencing was applied to DNA from cultured CD4+ T cells. TCRdb fed the PCR reads into MiXCR, producing one record per CDR3 protein. The sample has about 12,000 distinct CDR3 sequences, roughly 67% seen once. The J segment lost 12 bases and the V segment lost 6 bases, leaving 10 bases of the junction unmatched. The V gene's germline CDR1 is SQVTM and CDR2 ANQGSEA. The CDR3 sequence is 14 residues long. The rearrangement uses TRBV29-1 and TRBJ2-1, with 14 nucleotides matching TRBD2. The TCR sequence derives from a human donor who had recovered from COVID-19. Sequencing input: CD4+ T cells from blood, cultured in vitro. The CDR3 region is CSVSGLAGVVGQFF. Written as DNA, the CDR3 is TGCAGCGTATCGGGACTAGCGGGAGTAGTAGGGCAGTTCTTC.